Described below is a single T cell receptor beta chain sequence and its context. This sample stems from a study of blood T cell repertoires in COVID-19. Looking at the study overall: Both acute and convalescent COVID-19 samples were obtained from the United States, Italy and Spain. T cells, B-cell-depleted T cells, or PBMCs supplied cDNA or gDNA.

V was clipped by 4 bases and J by 5 bases; unmatched bases: 5. Looked up from germline, CDR1 is SNHLY and CDR2 is FYNNEI. The CDR3 covers 16 residues. In the original processing: The authors estimated nucleated cell counts from reference gene primer amplification. TCRdb's copy holds only in-frame clones and misses some; the assay was immunoSEQ multiplex PCR. Clone size and V and J calls were adopted from that table, with D and trimming inferred from the DNA. This sample has 78,000 or so clones; roughly 87% occur once, and the top ten carry roughly 7%. The rearrangement uses TRBV2 and TRBJ2-2; TRBD2 matches at 12 bases. Sequencing was carried out using peripheral blood. The sequence came from a woman between 45 and 60 years old with acute or convalescent COVID-19. CDR3 residues: CASSVTSGRGTGELFF. CDR3 sequence (DNA): TGTGCCAGCAGTGTGACTAGCGGGAGAGGGACCGGGGAGCTGTTTTTT.